The 5 T cell receptor beta chains in this list originate from one sample, sequenced in a study of shared clonotypes between healthy human individuals. Clones were sequenced by immunoSEQ multiplex PCR, and TCRdb holds only the in-frame ones, with some missing. Of 2 million to 3 million clones listed, over 85% were seen once; the top ten hold approximately 0.37%. The sequenced sample was naive CD4+ T cells from PBMCs. Stated subset: CD45RA+ positively selected. These receptor sequences come from a young man in good health. Some clones in this sample may be carry-over from other donors' samples.

The genes are TRBV29-1 and TRBJ1-1, with TRBD1 as a possible D gene (5 bases). Trimming took off 3 bases at V and 10 bases at J, with 15 bases between the two ends. The CDR3 spans 12 residues. Germline CDR1 reads SQVTM; CDR2 reads ANQGSEA. CDR3 DNA: TGCAGCGTTGAGGGTGGGACCATAGGAGCTTTCTTT. Its translation: CSVEGGTIGAFF.

Points on this clone: This same CDR3 is encoded by further DNA sequences in the sample. J is TRBJ2-7 and V is TRBV19; 8 positions match TRBD1. CDR1 and CDR2 from the germline V gene are LNHDA and SQIVND (reference sequence). The CDR3 covers 13 residues. J gave up 4 bases and V 6 bases, and 5 bases lay outside the gene matches. The chain's CDR3 is CASSRGQGYEQYF. CDR3 DNA sequence: TGTGCCAGTAGCAGGGGGCAGGGTTACGAGCAGTACTTC.

The chain couples TRBV18 to TRBJ1-2; D remains unclear. The V gene's germline CDR1 is KGHSH and CDR2 LQKENI. This CDR3 region has 17 residues. Between the trimmed V and J ends, which lost 0 bases and 2 bases, there was a span of 16 bases. The CDR3 DNA sequence: TGTGCCAGCTCACCACCCCTATCCCTATCCGTCAACTATGGCTACACCTTC. This sequence encodes CASSPPLSLSVNYGYTF.

The V and J genes are TRBV28 and TRBJ2-3, with 7 bases fitting TRBD2. J lost 0 bases, V lost 6 bases, and 9 bases had no gene match. CDR1 is MDHEN and CDR2 is SYDVKM in the germline V gene. The CDR3 consists of 16 residues. Written as DNA, the CDR3 is TGTGCCAGCAGCCCTCTGGGTAGCGGGAGCACAGATACGCAGTATTTT. Translation gives CASSPLGSGSTDTQYF.

V gene TRBV18 combines with J gene TRBJ2-5; D remains unclear. The V end lost 3 bases, the J end lost 3 bases, and 14 bases lay between the germline ends. The germline V gene encodes CDR1 KGHSH and CDR2 LQKENI. The CDR3 runs 15 residues. In nucleotides, the CDR3 is TGTGCCAGCTCACCGTCCACAGCGAGTGAAGAGACCCAGTACTTC. Translating it yields CASSPSTASEETQYF.